This T cell receptor (beta chain) appears in the sequencing data of a study of T-cell reconstitution after alpha-beta-depleted transplantation in children. Study-level points and caveats: At the one-year point after transplant, T-cell counts and TCRbeta diversity were found to come mostly from T cells that had been newly produced.

This clonotype was recorded at least ten times. The target antigen is unknown. For TCRbeta, the library was prepared with unique molecular identifiers. MiXCR, applied by TCRdb to the PCR reads, yields one record per CDR3 protein. The data show 120,000 to 150,000 distinct CDR3 sequences, 7.5% to 9% seen once. This CDR3 has 13 amino acids. The germline gives CDR1 MNHNS, CDR2 SASEGT. Trimming took off 4 bases at V and 3 bases at J, with 6 bases between the two ends. The sequence derives from a female patient aged 2-9 years who had a stem cell transplant for congenital amegakaryocytic thrombocytopenia, so the T cells may come from the graft donor. Sequences were derived from PBMCs, mostly from graft donor cells, sampled 180 days after TCRalphabeta/CD19-depleted stem cell transplant. The chain recombines TRBV6-1 with TRBJ2-2; D is undetermined. In DNA, the CDR3 is TGTGCCAGCAGTGCCCAGGACACCGGGGAGCTGTTTTTT. It translates to CASSAQDTGELFF.